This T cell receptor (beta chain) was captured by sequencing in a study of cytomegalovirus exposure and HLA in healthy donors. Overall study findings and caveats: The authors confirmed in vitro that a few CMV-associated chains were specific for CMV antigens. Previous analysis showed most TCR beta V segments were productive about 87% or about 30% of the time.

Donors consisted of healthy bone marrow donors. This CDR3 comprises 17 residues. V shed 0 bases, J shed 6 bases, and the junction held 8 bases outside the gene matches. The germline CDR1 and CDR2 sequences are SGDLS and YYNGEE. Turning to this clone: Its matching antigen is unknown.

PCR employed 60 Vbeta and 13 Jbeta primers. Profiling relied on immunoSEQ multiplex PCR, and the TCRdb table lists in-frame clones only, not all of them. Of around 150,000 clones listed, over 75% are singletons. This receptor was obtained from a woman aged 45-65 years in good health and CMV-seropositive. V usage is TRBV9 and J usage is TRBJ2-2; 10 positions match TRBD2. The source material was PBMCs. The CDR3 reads CASSVGASGRFAGELFF. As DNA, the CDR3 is TGTGCCAGCAGCGTAGGGGCTAGCGGGAGATTTGCCGGGGAGCTGTTTTTT.